This T cell receptor (beta chain) was sequenced during a study of CD8+ T cells in alopecia areata. Findings and caveats of the study: TCR sharing across patients was less clear than in mice, possibly HLA-related.

CDR1 is LNHDA, CDR2 SQIVND, per germline (reference sequence). The ends were cut back, 1 base at V and 2 bases at J, with 9 bases in the middle. The CDR3 extends over 14 amino acids. This clone has a handful of counts. The antigen remains undetermined. After isolation, RNA underwent reverse transcription to generate cDNA as the sequencing template. Sequencing used immunoSEQ multiplex PCR; TCRdb keeps in-frame clones, though not all of them. The sample carries approximately 200,000 clones, roughly 50% recorded once. Noted treatment: oral pan-JAK inhibitor, 5-10 mg twice daily. Peripheral blood and lesional scalp punch biopsies came from alopecia areata patients. Cell sorting on a FACSAria was used to separate CD4+ and CD8+ T cells from the PBMCs.

The chain joins TRBV19 to TRBJ2-7; tentatively, D is TRBD2 (5 bases). The input for sequencing was CD4+ T cells sorted from blood, taken at week 24, from a patient treated with tofacitinib. This clonotype originated in a human donor with alopecia areata. The CDR3 DNA reads as TGTGCCAGTAGTATAGTCACGGGGACCTACGAGCAGTACTTC. Protein sequence: CASSIVTGTYEQYF. Looking up the rest from reference TRBV19 and TRBJ2-7 gives the full variable domain: DGGITQSPKYLFRKEGQNVTLSCEQNLNHDAMYWYRQDPGQGLRLIYYSQIVNDFQKGDIAEGYSVSREKKESFPLTVTSAQKNPTAFYLCASSIVTGTYEQYFGPGTRLTVT.